This T cell receptor (beta chain) was identified in a study of cytotoxic CD8 clonotypes in ibrutinib-treated CLL. Measured with immunoSEQ multiplex PCR; TCRdb has only the in-frame clones, and not every one. Among over 95,000 clones, 50% to 65% were seen once, and the ten largest hold 30% to 45%. V was cut by 3 bases and J by 7 bases, with 25 bases left in between. The CDR3 runs 18 residues. In germline, CDR1 is GTSNPN, CDR2 SVGIG (reference sequence). This chain joins TRBV30 and TRBJ1-6; D is possibly TRBD1 (6 bases). This TCR came from a human donor with chronic lymphocytic leukemia. Material: PBMCs, obtained after 24 months of ibrutinib treatment. CDR3 sequence (DNA): TGTGCCTGGAGGACGAACTCTGGGATGGGACACAGAAATTCACCCCTCCACTTT. Translated: CAWRTNSGMGHRNSPLHF.